This T cell receptor beta chain is from a study of blood T cell repertoires in COVID-19. The wider study: Sources were T cells, B-cell-depleted T cells, or PBMCs; the material itself was cDNA or gDNA.

In the authors' workflow: Counts of nucleated cells, estimated from reference gene primer amplification, were obtained. TCRdb keeps only in-frame clones here, not all; method: immunoSEQ multiplex PCR. V, J and clone size are those of that table, while D and trimming were read from the DNA. The data hold about 270,000 clones, with about four fifths observed a single time. This clonotype originated in a man aged 80 or over with acute or convalescent COVID-19. Sequenced input: peripheral blood.

CDR3 region: CASSSGTGNDEQFF. DNA for the CDR3: TGTGCCAGCAGCTCCGGGACAGGGAACGATGAGCAGTTCTTC. The chain couples TRBV11-3 to TRBJ2-1; 9 nucleotides agree with TRBD1. CDR3 size: 14 residues. The ends lost 4 bases at V and 8 bases at J; junction bases unmatched: 6. Germline CDR1 SGHNT, CDR2 YENEEA.